The 18 T cell receptor beta chains given below trace back to one sample, sequenced in a study of cytomegalovirus exposure and HLA in healthy donors. The PCR employed 60 Vbeta primers together with 13 Jbeta primers. Libraries were prepared by immunoSEQ multiplex PCR; TCRdb keeps only in-frame clonotypes and omits some of them. The sample has 150,000 to 200,000 clones, 68% seen once. The sample was PBMCs. The receptors derive from a man aged 30-40 years in good health and CMV-seropositive.

This clone came up a few times. Here the CDR3 reads CAWETGGGNTEAFF. The CDR3 DNA sequence: TGTGCCTGGGAAACAGGGGGTGGGAACACTGAAGCTTTCTTT. This chain links TRBV30 with TRBJ1-1, with 8 bases matching TRBD1. The CDR3 runs 14 residues. Losses at the gene ends were 5 bases for V and 1 base for J; bases not matched to a gene: 6. Germline loops: CDR1 GTSNPN, CDR2 SVGIG (reference sequence).

The chain recombines TRBV19 with TRBJ1-2, with a weak D call TRBD1 (6 bases). The CDR3 extends over 16 amino acids. V lost 8 bases to trimming and J lost 4 bases, with 23 bases between them. The germline V gene has CDR1 LNHDA and CDR2 SQIVND (reference sequence). CDR3 nucleotide sequence: TGTGCCAGTGGCATGGACAGTCCCCAACACGGCTATGGCTACACCTTC. It yields the protein CASGMDSPQHGYGYTF.

The CDR3 sequence is CASSWGDRGNEKLFF. CDR3 DNA: TGTGCCAGCAGCTGGGGGGACAGAGGTAATGAAAAACTGTTTTTT. This sequence joins TRBV7-9 and TRBJ1-4; TRBD1 matches 7 bases. This CDR3 spans 15 amino acids. J gave up 4 bases and V 4 bases, and 6 bases lay outside the gene matches. Germline V CDR1 and CDR2: SEHNR, FQNEAQ (reference sequence).

The chain has TRBV6-5 and TRBJ2-1, with D perhaps matching TRBD2 (6 bases). The CDR3 contains 16 residues. Looked up from germline, CDR1 is MNHEY and CDR2 is SVGAGI. Trimming took 4 bases from V and 2 from J, leaving 15 bases between them. CDR3 bases: TGTGCCAGCAGTTCTCCGACTAGATCCCCCTACAATGAGCAGTTCTTC. This sequence encodes CASSSPTRSPYNEQFF.

V gene TRBV7-8 combines with J gene TRBJ2-5; D remains unclear. This CDR3 contains 14 residues. V lost 2 bases and J 0 bases, leaving 7 bases between the germline ends. CDR1 is SGHVS, CDR2 FQNEAQ, per germline. The CDR3 sequence: CASSLRLDQETQYF. DNA of the CDR3: TGTGCCAGCAGCTTAAGACTTGACCAAGAGACCCAGTACTTC.

As for this clone: The germline gene is not matched at one end of the junction; a read error may be the cause. The rearrangement joins TRBV11-2 to TRBJ2-3; 7 positions agree with TRBD1. CDR1 and CDR2 from the germline V gene are SGHAT and FQNNGV. The CDR3 has 15 amino acids. CDR3 nucleotides: TGTGCCAGCAGAGATTTGGGCCAAGACAGGGCCCCACCGGATTTT. This codes for CASRDLGQDRAPPDF.

J is TRBJ1-2 and V is TRBV2; 7 positions match TRBD1. The length of the CDR3 is 14 residues. Trimming removed 4 bases from V and 8 bases from J; junction bases left unmatched: 10. Germline-derived CDR1 and CDR2 are SNHLY and FYNNEI. The CDR3 sequence: CASSVATGISGYTF. CDR3 DNA: TGTGCCAGCAGTGTAGCGACAGGGATTTCAGGCTACACCTTC.

A few counts support this clone. The chain has TRBV6-5 and TRBJ2-1, with a tentative D call TRBD2 (6 bases). Germline values: CDR1 MNHEY, CDR2 SVGAGI. Trimming removed 0 bases at V and 0 bases at J, with 9 bases between. CDR3 length: 16 residues. The CDR3: CASSYSSGVSYNEQFF. The CDR3 nucleotides are TGTGCCAGCAGTTACTCGTCGGGGGTCTCCTACAATGAGCAGTTCTTC.

The chain recombines TRBV11-3 with TRBJ2-3, with D maybe TRBD2 (6 bases). CDR1 is SGHNT, CDR2 YENEEA, per germline. V was trimmed by 7 bases and J by 4 bases, leaving 9 bases between them. The CDR3 is 12 amino acids. The CDR3, as DNA: TGTGCCAGCACAAGGGAGGCAGATACGCAGTATTTT. It encodes CASTREADTQYF.

The chain employs TRBV30 and TRBJ2-5; no firm D call. The V end lost 0 bases, the J end lost 4 bases, and 6 bases lay between the germline ends. Germline CDR1 GTSNPN, CDR2 SVGIG (reference sequence). The CDR3 loop spans 12 amino acids. The chain's CDR3 is CAWSVTSETQYF. The CDR3 bases are TGTGCCTGGAGTGTAACTTCAGAGACCCAGTACTTC.

The chain has TRBV19 and TRBJ2-5; 9 bases match TRBD2. J lost 5 bases, V lost 5 bases, and 9 bases had no gene match. The CDR3 runs to 15 residues. Germline values: CDR1 LNHDA, CDR2 SQIVND (reference sequence). CDR3 nucleotides: TGTGCCAGTAGTGCCCGCGGGGGGGGCAAGGAGACCCAGTACTTC. The encoded protein is CASSARGGGKETQYF.

The chain couples TRBV12-5 to TRBJ2-2; 9 bases map to TRBD2. The germline V gene encodes CDR1 LGHNT and CDR2 FRNRAP. J gave up 7 bases and V 3 bases, and 12 bases lay outside the gene matches. The CDR3 runs to 17 residues. CDR3 coding DNA: TGTGCTAGTGGTTTCATAGCGGGAGCGCACCCGGACGGGGAGCTGTTTTTT. Its translation: CASGFIAGAHPDGELFF.

The rearrangement links TRBV4-2 to TRBJ2-7; TRBD1 matches 9 bases. V gave up 0 bases and J gave up 2 bases; unmatched junction bases: 5. Germline lookup yields CDR1 LGHNA and CDR2 YNFKEQ. This CDR3 spans 16 amino acids. CDR3 in amino acids: CASSQEPGQGAYEQYF. For the CDR3, the DNA is TGTGCCAGCAGCCAAGAACCGGGACAGGGAGCCTACGAGCAGTACTTC.

This rearrangement joins TRBV6-1 to TRBJ2-7, with a possible D match to TRBD2 (6 bases). Germline assignment: CDR1 MNHNS and CDR2 SASEGT. CDR3 size: 12 residues. Trimming shortened V by 9 bases and J by 1 base, and 10 bases separated the two germline ends. CDR3 protein: CASRLGSYEQYF. The DNA of the CDR3 is TGTGCCAGTCGACTAGGGTCCTACGAGCAGTACTTC.

The chain employs TRBV9 and TRBJ2-7; D is perhaps TRBD1 (6 bases). Between the trimmed V and J ends, which lost 2 bases and 3 bases, there was a span of 12 bases. The CDR3 contains 14 residues. CDR1 SGDLS and CDR2 YYNGEE come from the germline V gene. The chain's CDR3 is CASSVHLGGYEQYF. CDR3 nucleotide sequence: TGTGCCAGCAGCGTTCACCTAGGGGGCTACGAGCAGTACTTC. Full variable domain (rest looked up from reference TRBV9 and TRBJ2-7): DSGVTQTPKHLITATGQRVTLRCSPRSGDLSVYWYQQSLDQGLQFLIQYYNGEERAKGNILERFSAQQFPDLHSELNLSSLELGDSALYFCASSVHLGGYEQYFGPGTRLTVT.

The chain couples TRBV4-1 to TRBJ2-1; 9 bases map to TRBD2. Germline V lookup: CDR1 MGHRA, CDR2 YSYEKL. This CDR3 is 14 amino acids long. V lost 0 bases, J lost 12 bases, and 6 bases stayed unmatched. CDR3 amino acids: CASSQDRSGGAQFF. In nucleotides, the CDR3 is TGCGCCAGCAGCCAAGATCGTAGCGGGGGCGCGCAGTTCTTC.

This clone appeared once. The J gene is TRBJ2-1, the V gene TRBV7-3; 8 nucleotides agree with TRBD2. Germline loops: CDR1 SGHTA, CDR2 FQGTGA. The CDR3 has 16 residues. The trim removed 5 bases at V and 4 bases at J, leaving 10 bases unmatched. CDR3 DNA: TGTGCCAGCAGCCCAGAGAGTAGCGGGATATACAATGAGCAGTTCTTC. Translating gives CASSPESSGIYNEQFF.

This clone has just a few counts. The chain uses TRBV2 and TRBJ2-5; 9 nucleotides align to TRBD1. The CDR3 sequence is 14 residues long. V trimming: 6 bases; J trimming: 3 bases; junction bases outside the gene matches: 5. Germline lookup yields CDR1 SNHLY and CDR2 FYNNEI. The CDR3, as DNA: TGTGCCAGCAGGGACAGGGGAGGTGAAGAGACCCAGTACTTC. This sequence encodes CASRDRGGEETQYF.